The 12 T cell receptor beta chains given below trace back to one sample, sequenced in a study of read filtering for tumor transcriptome and immune sequencing. Molecular barcoded adaptors covering alpha/delta and beta/gamma chains were used on 400 to 450 ng RNA. In TCRdb, the reads were re-called with MiXCR into one record per CDR3 protein. The repertoire includes 75,000 to 95,000 distinct CDR3 sequences, 9% to 15% of them detected once, and about 15% sits in the top ten. Sequenced: a population of CD138-negative cells sorted from bone marrow. The receptors derive from a donor at least 40 years old with multiple myeloma.

This clonotype was seen ten or more times. V is TRBV7-9 and J is TRBJ1-4; 11 bases align to TRBD1. The CDR3 is 14 residues long. Germline assignment: CDR1 SEHNR and CDR2 FQNEAQ (reference sequence). V lost 5 bases, J lost 7 bases, and 3 bases stayed unmatched. CDR3 protein: CASSPGTGGEKLFF. The CDR3 DNA reads TGTGCCAGCAGCCCCGGGACAGGGGGTGAAAAACTGTTTTTT.

This clonotype has more than one count but fewer than ten. A much larger clone lies a single base off, so this may be a read error. This chain connects TRBV27 to TRBJ2-7, with D unclear. This CDR3 has 14 residues. Germline V gives CDR1 MNHEY, CDR2 SMNVEV (reference sequence). CDR3 coding DNA: TGTGCCAGCAGTTTGTTCCCTGTCTCCTACGAGCGGTACTTC. Its translation: CASSLFPVSYERYF.

This clonotype has only a few counts. V is TRBV20-1 and J is TRBJ2-2; D is uncertain. The CDR3 length is 12 residues. The germline V gene has CDR1 DFQATT and CDR2 SNEGSKA (reference sequence). V lost 3 bases and J lost 6, with 8 bases in between. CDR3 nucleotides: TGCAGTGCTAGCGGGTACTCCGGGGAGCTGTTTTTT. Its protein is CSASGYSGELFF.

In this sample, this clonotype turned up many times. The chain combines TRBV19 with TRBJ2-1; 7 bases fit TRBD1. The CDR3 runs to 13 residues. V shed 3 bases and J 6 bases; nucleotides not matched to a gene: 2. Germline loops: CDR1 LNHDA, CDR2 SQIVND (reference sequence). The CDR3 loop reads CASSMGQLNEQFF. The CDR3 nucleotides are TGTGCCAGTAGTATGGGACAGCTCAATGAGCAGTTCTTC.

This clonotype occurred many times. CDR3 protein: CASSLDPAGDGFF. The DNA for the CDR3 is TGCGCCAGCAGCTTGGATCCCGCGGGAGATGGGTTCTTC. This sequence joins TRBV5-1 and TRBJ2-1; TRBD2 aligns across 7 bases. The CDR3 has 13 residues. Looked up from germline, CDR1 is SGHRS and CDR2 is YFSETQ. Germline trimming cut 0 bases from V and 15 bases from J; bases unmatched to any gene: 9.

For this clonotype: One base away lies a much larger clone, so this may be a sequencing read error. This rearrangement joins TRBV30 to TRBJ2-6; no clear D gene. CDR3 length: 14 residues. Germline CDR1 is GTSNPN and CDR2 is SVGIG (reference sequence). Deletions cut 3 bases from V and 2 bases from J, with 8 bases between. CDR3 nucleotide sequence: TGTGCCTGGAGCACGAGTGCTGGGGCCAACGTCCTGACTTTC. It encodes CAWSTSAGANVLTF.

As to this clonotype: This could be a read error, since a much larger clone is one nucleotide away. The chain recombines TRBV19 with TRBJ2-1; D not resolved. This CDR3 region has 14 residues. V was trimmed by 1 base and J by 12 bases, leaving 16 bases between them. Germline CDR1 reads LNHDA; CDR2 reads SQIVND (reference sequence). The CDR3 here is CASSIAASSDGQFF. As DNA, the CDR3 is TGTGCCAGTAGTATAGCGGCTAGTAGTGATGGGCAGTTCTTC.

At least ten counts were recorded for this clonotype. The genes are TRBV28 and TRBJ2-2; 7 bases are a match to TRBD2. Per the germline V gene, CDR1 is MDHEN and CDR2 is SYDVKM. This CDR3 contains 16 residues. J was trimmed by 1 base and V by 7 bases; bases with no gene match: 9. CDR3 DNA: TGTGCCAGCACCCCCTTTGCTAGCGGGAACACCGGGGAGCTGTTTTTT. It is translated as CASTPFASGNTGELFF.

At least ten counts were recorded for this clonotype. This chain uses TRBV3-1 with TRBJ2-3; 8 nucleotides align to TRBD2. This CDR3 contains 16 residues. Germline loops: CDR1 LGHDT, CDR2 YNNKEL (reference sequence). Unmatched junction bases numbered 12, after V lost 4 bases and J lost 6 bases. The chain's CDR3 is CASSPRLSAGADTQYF. The CDR3 DNA sequence: TGTGCCAGCAGCCCACGACTTTCAGCGGGAGCGGATACGCAGTATTTT.

The chain links TRBV19 to TRBJ1-5; 9 nucleotides match TRBD1. Looked up from germline, CDR1 is LNHDA and CDR2 is SQIVND (reference sequence). Trimming at V came to 3 bases and at J to 7 bases, leaving 7 bases not matched to a gene. This CDR3 has 15 residues. CDR3: CASSITGTGYQPQHF. The CDR3 coding sequence is TGTGCCAGTAGTATTACAGGGACAGGGTACCAGCCCCAGCATTTT.

This clonotype was counted ten times or more. The chain is built from TRBV7-9 and TRBJ1-4, with D tentatively TRBD1 (6 bases). Germline V gene lookup returns CDR1 SEHNR and CDR2 FQNEAQ (reference sequence). V lost 3 bases to trimming and J lost 7 bases, with 12 bases between them. The CDR3 is 14 amino acids. For the CDR3, the DNA is TGTGCCAGCAGCTTGGCTGGGGGCAGTGAAAAACTGTTTTTT. Translated, it gives CASSLAGGSEKLFF.

In this sample, this clonotype turned up many times. The V call is TRBV6-1, the J call TRBJ2-4; 7 bases are shared with TRBD1. The CDR3 has 15 amino acids. V was pared by 6 bases and J by 6 bases, with 11 bases of the junction left unmatched. Germline CDR1 is MNHNS and CDR2 is SASEGT. CDR3 DNA sequence: TGTGCCAGCAGAGTAGACAGGGCTGGGGGAAACATTCAGTACTTC. Translating gives CASRVDRAGGNIQYF.